The 12 T cell receptor beta chains reported below all come from one sample, sequenced in a study of cytomegalovirus exposure and HLA in healthy donors. 13 Jbeta primers and 60 Vbeta primers were used for the PCR. Assay: immunoSEQ multiplex PCR; the TCRdb copy retains only in-frame clones and omits some. The sample lists under 300,000 clones, 80% to 85% occurring once. The sample taken for sequencing was PBMCs. These receptors were obtained from an older woman in good health and CMV-seropositive.

This chain joins TRBV14 and TRBJ2-1, with D perhaps matching TRBD2 (5 bases). V gave up 3 bases and J gave up 9 bases, with 9 bases separating them. Looked up from germline, CDR1 is SGHDN and CDR2 is FVKESK. The CDR3 contains 12 residues. CDR3 region: CASSQLGSEQFF. The CDR3 bases are TGTGCCAGCAGCCAGCTGGGGAGTGAGCAGTTCTTC.

This chain uses TRBV5-7 with TRBJ2-1; 16 bases are a match to TRBD2. TRBV5-7 carries the ORF label, with uncertain function. The ends lost 1 base at V and 10 bases at J; junction bases unmatched: 8. The CDR3 sequence is 17 residues long. The CDR3 loop is CASSLSRGLAGGWEQFF. DNA for the CDR3: TGTGCCAGCAGCTTGTCGAGGGGACTAGCGGGAGGGTGGGAGCAGTTCTTC.

This clone was seen just once. This chain links TRBV7-6 with TRBJ2-7; 7 bases fit TRBD1. Germline V gene sequence: CDR1 SGHVS, CDR2 FNYEAQ. CDR3 length: 15 residues. Trimming cost V 1 base and J 2 bases; bases outside gene matches: 5. The DNA of the CDR3 is TGTGCCAGCAGCTTAGGTGGGACAGCCGCCTACGAGCAGTACTTC. Encoded protein: CASSLGGTAAYEQYF.

The J gene is TRBJ2-3, the V gene TRBV5-1; D is perhaps TRBD1 (5 bases). Germline assignment: CDR1 SGHRS and CDR2 YFSETQ. Trimming left V 4 bases short and J 2 bases short, with 17 bases between. The CDR3 covers 16 residues. Written as DNA, the CDR3 is TGCGCCAGCAGCCACACACGGCAGGGCTCCACAGATACGCAGTATTTT. As protein: CASSHTRQGSTDTQYF.

This chain connects TRBV6-1 to TRBJ1-2; possibly TRBD1 for D (5 bases). CDR1 is MNHNS and CDR2 is SASEGT in the germline V gene. V lost 4 bases and J lost 2, with 20 bases in between. The CDR3 has 17 amino acids. CDR3 nucleotide sequence: TGTGCCAGCAGTGCAGGGCAGGGTGGGATTTTGAACTATGGCTACACCTTC. This codes for CASSAGQGGILNYGYTF.

The chain combines TRBV28 with TRBJ2-2; no firm D call. The CDR3 loop spans 13 amino acids. Trimming cost V 3 bases and J 6 bases, with 8 bases left between them. Germline CDR1 is MDHEN and CDR2 is SYDVKM. Here the CDR3 reads CASSFSGSGELFF. The CDR3 nucleotides are TGTGCCAGCAGTTTCTCCGGGTCCGGGGAGCTGTTTTTT.

The chain carries TRBV10-3 and TRBJ2-7; D possibly corresponds to TRBD1 (6 bases). V lost 6 bases and J 7 bases, leaving 16 bases between the germline ends. This CDR3 region has 13 residues. In germline, CDR1 is ENHRY, CDR2 SYGVKD. CDR3 loop: CAISRQDLAEQYF. The CDR3 DNA sequence: TGTGCCATCAGCCGACAGGACCTCGCGGAGCAGTACTTC.

This clone was picked up one time. The chain uses TRBV11-2 and TRBJ2-2; 9 nucleotides line up with TRBD1. Germline V CDR1 and CDR2: SGHAT, FQNNGV. This CDR3 comprises 14 residues. The J segment lost 5 bases and the V segment lost 8 bases, leaving 6 bases of the junction unmatched. The CDR3 nucleotides read TGTGCCAGCTCCGACAGGGGGTGGACCGGGGAGCTGTTTTTT. It codes for CASSDRGWTGELFF.

Points on this clone: Within the sample, other DNA sequences also encode this same CDR3. The rearrangement joins TRBV5-6 to TRBJ1-2; 8 positions agree with TRBD1. The CDR3 runs to 14 residues. Germline V gene data show CDR1 as SGHDT and CDR2 as YYEEEE. V was pared by 1 base and J by 4 bases, with 3 bases of the junction left unmatched. CDR3 nucleotides: TGTGCCAGCAGCTTGAGGACAGGGCCCTATGGCTACACCTTC. This translates into CASSLRTGPYGYTF.

This rearrangement joins TRBV10-3 to TRBJ1-4; TRBD1 matches 7 bases. The germline V gene encodes CDR1 ENHRY and CDR2 SYGVKD. The CDR3 contains 16 residues. V lost 8 bases to trimming and J lost 4 bases; unmatched junction nucleotides: 13. The CDR3 reads CAIGSRQGTGNEKLFF. CDR3 coding DNA: TGTGCCATCGGGTCTAGACAGGGAACCGGTAATGAAAAACTGTTTTTT.

The chain uses TRBV6-1 and TRBJ1-4; no definite D call. Per germline, CDR1 MNHNS and CDR2 SASEGT. With 6 bases removed from V and 5 bases from J, the gap between germline ends came to 16 bases. This CDR3 is 15 amino acids long. The CDR3 DNA follows: TGTGCCAGCAGGCCCTGGACTTCGAGCAATGAAAAACTGTTTTTT. Amino acid sequence: CASRPWTSSNEKLFF.

Remarks on this clone: The same CDR3 is also encoded by other DNA sequences in this sample. The gene calls are TRBV18 and TRBJ1-4; TRBD1 matches 8 bases. J was trimmed by 2 bases and V by 3 bases; bases with no gene match: 2. CDR1 is KGHSH and CDR2 is LQKENI in the germline V gene. The CDR3 contains 15 residues. CDR3 sequence (DNA): TGTGCCAGCTCACCGGGACAGGTGACTAATGAAAAACTGTTTTTT. Translation gives CASSPGQVTNEKLFF.